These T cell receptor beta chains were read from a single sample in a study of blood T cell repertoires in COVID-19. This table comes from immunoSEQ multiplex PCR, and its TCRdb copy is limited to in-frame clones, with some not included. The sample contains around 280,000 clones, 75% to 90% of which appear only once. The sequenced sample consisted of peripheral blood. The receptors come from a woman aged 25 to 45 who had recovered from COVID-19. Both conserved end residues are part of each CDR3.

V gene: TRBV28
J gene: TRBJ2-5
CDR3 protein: CASSFTIRTDQETQYF

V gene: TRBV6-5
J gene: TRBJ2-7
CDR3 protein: CATKTGGGWEQYF

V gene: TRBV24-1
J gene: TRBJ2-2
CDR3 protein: CATSEWTGKGTGELFF

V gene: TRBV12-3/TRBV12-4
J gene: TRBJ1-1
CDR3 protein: CASSPSGAKAFF

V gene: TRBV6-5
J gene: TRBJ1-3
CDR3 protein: CASTGSGNTIYF

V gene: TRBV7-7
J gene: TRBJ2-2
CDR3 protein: CASSLGGLYTGELFF

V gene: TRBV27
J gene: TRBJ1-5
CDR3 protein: CASSFGQGGQPQHF

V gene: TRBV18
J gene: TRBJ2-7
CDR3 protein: CASSPDSGRAGEQYF

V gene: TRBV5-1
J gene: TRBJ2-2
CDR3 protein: CASSTGQGLAGELFF

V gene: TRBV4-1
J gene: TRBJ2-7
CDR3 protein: CASSQIYTGVYEQYF

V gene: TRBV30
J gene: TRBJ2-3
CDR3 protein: CAWSSETDTQYF

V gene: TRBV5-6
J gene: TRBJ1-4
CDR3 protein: CASGKQGRTNEKLFF

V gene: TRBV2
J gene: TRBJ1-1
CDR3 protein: CASRRGVGAPEAFF

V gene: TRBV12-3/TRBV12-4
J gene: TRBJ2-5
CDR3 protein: CASSRGETQYF

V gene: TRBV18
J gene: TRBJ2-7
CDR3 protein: CASSGGVRTGGYEQYF

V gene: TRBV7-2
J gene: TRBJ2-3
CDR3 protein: CARLGLPTDTQYF

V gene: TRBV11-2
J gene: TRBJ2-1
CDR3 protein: CASSLDILAGYYNEQFF

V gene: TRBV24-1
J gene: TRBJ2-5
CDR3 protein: CATSDRLAGGSGETQYF